Listed below are T cell receptor beta chains from one sample, sequenced in a study of cytomegalovirus exposure and HLA in healthy donors. Clones were sequenced by immunoSEQ multiplex PCR, and TCRdb holds only the in-frame ones, with some missing. Seen here are some 200,000 clones, over 65% observed once, and the top ten hold roughly 2.6%. What was sequenced was PBMCs. The receptors here all came from a woman aged 50 to 65 in good health and CMV-seropositive. CDR3s include the opening cysteine and the closing phenylalanine or tryptophan. The D gene is left open where the match is weak. Rows give clone size only sometimes, using once, few, many, or a class for an expanded clone.

V gene: TRBV18
D gene: -
J gene: TRBJ1-2
clone size: -
CDR3 DNA: TGTGCCAGCTCACCGGGGGCCAACTATGGCTACACCTTC
CDR3 protein: CASSPGANYGYTF

V gene: TRBV4-2
D gene: TRBD1
J gene: TRBJ2-4
clone size: -
CDR3 DNA: TGTGCCAGCAGCCAAGATATAGGGACAGCAAACATTCAGTACTTC
CDR3 protein: CASSQDIGTANIQYF

V gene: TRBV2
D gene: -
J gene: TRBJ2-7
clone size: few
CDR3 DNA: TGTGCCAGCACTGCGGGGTCCTACGAGCAGTACTTC
CDR3 protein: CASTAGSYEQYF

V gene: TRBV7-3
D gene: -
J gene: TRBJ1-1
clone size: once
CDR3 DNA: TGTGCCAGCAGCTTCGGTCTGAACACTGAAGCTTTCTTT
CDR3 protein: CASSFGLNTEAFF

V gene: TRBV6-5
D gene: -
J gene: TRBJ1-2
clone size: -
CDR3 DNA: TGTGCCAGCAGTTACTCTGTTGCAGGGGAAGGCTACACCTTC
CDR3 protein: CASSYSVAGEGYTF

V gene: TRBV4-3
D gene: -
J gene: TRBJ2-7
clone size: -
CDR3 DNA: TGCGCCAGCAGCCAAGATGCCAGGGGCGCATCCGAGCAGTACTTC
CDR3 protein: CASSQDARGASEQYF

V gene: TRBV7-9
D gene: -
J gene: TRBJ1-4
clone size: -
CDR3 DNA: TGTGCCAGCAGCTTAGCCGTGTGGGGTGTGGAGGGTGAAAAACTGTTTTTT
CDR3 protein: CASSLAVWGVEGEKLFF

V gene: TRBV9
D gene: TRBD1
J gene: TRBJ1-3
clone size: -
CDR3 DNA: TGTGCCAGCAGCAATTCCGGGACAGGAGGAAACACCATATATTTT
CDR3 protein: CASSNSGTGGNTIYF

V gene: TRBV9
D gene: -
J gene: TRBJ2-2
clone size: -
CDR3 DNA: TGTGCCAGCAGCGTAGAATGGACAGTCGGGGCCGGGGAGCTGTTTTTT
CDR3 protein: CASSVEWTVGAGELFF

V gene: TRBV29-1
D gene: -
J gene: TRBJ2-7
clone size: -
CDR3 DNA: TGCAGCGTTGGGCAGTTCTCCTACGAGCAGTACTTC
CDR3 protein: CSVGQFSYEQYF

V gene: TRBV10-3
D gene: TRBD1
J gene: TRBJ1-5
clone size: -
CDR3 DNA: TGTGCCAGCTACAGGGGGAGTGGGGGCAATCAGCCCCAGCATTTT
CDR3 protein: CASYRGSGGNQPQHF

V gene: TRBV15
D gene: -
J gene: TRBJ1-4
clone size: -
CDR3 DNA: TGTGCCACCAGCAGGGGGGGAGGACCTGAAAAACTGTTTTTT
CDR3 protein: CATSRGGGPEKLFF

V gene: TRBV2
D gene: -
J gene: TRBJ2-2
clone size: once
CDR3 DNA: TGTGCCAGCGCGGGACAGACGAACACCGGGGAGCTGTTTTTT
CDR3 protein: CASAGQTNTGELFF

V gene: TRBV5-1
D gene: TRBD2
J gene: TRBJ2-3
clone size: -
CDR3 DNA: TGCGCCAGCAGCTATCCTAGCGGGGGGGAAACTAGCACAGATACGCAGTATTTT
CDR3 protein: CASSYPSGGETSTDTQYF

V gene: TRBV6-6
D gene: TRBD1
J gene: TRBJ2-7
clone size: -
CDR3 DNA: TGTGCCAGCAAGCTACAGGGGGCCCACGAGCAGTACTTC
CDR3 protein: CASKLQGAHEQYF

V gene: TRBV5-1
D gene: -
J gene: TRBJ2-7
clone size: -
CDR3 DNA: TGCGCCAGCAGGACCGGGCGGGACGCCCCCTACGAGCAGTACTTC
CDR3 protein: CASRTGRDAPYEQYF

V gene: TRBV4-1
D gene: -
J gene: TRBJ1-1
clone size: -
CDR3 DNA: TGCGCCAGCAGCCAAGTGGGGACTCTCAGAGCTTTCTTT
CDR3 protein: CASSQVGTLRAFF

V gene: TRBV2
D gene: -
J gene: TRBJ2-5
clone size: -
CDR3 DNA: TGTGCCAGCAGTGAGGTCAGGGTGGGGCAAGAGACCCAGTACTTC
CDR3 protein: CASSEVRVGQETQYF

V gene: TRBV18
D gene: -
J gene: TRBJ1-3
clone size: -
CDR3 DNA: TGTGCCAGCTCCCCGCTAGGACAGTTCTCTGGAAACACCATATATTTT
CDR3 protein: CASSPLGQFSGNTIYF

V gene: TRBV7-3
D gene: TRBD2
J gene: TRBJ2-7
clone size: -
CDR3 DNA: TGTGCCAGCAGCCCAAGCGGGGGGGGGTACGAGCAGTACTTC
CDR3 protein: CASSPSGGGYEQYF

V gene: TRBV27
D gene: TRBD1
J gene: TRBJ1-1
clone size: -
CDR3 DNA: TGTGCCAGCAGCCCGGGAGGGGGCCGTATGAACACTGAAGCTTTCTTT
CDR3 protein: CASSPGGGRMNTEAFF

V gene: TRBV6-5
D gene: TRBD2
J gene: TRBJ2-1
clone size: once
CDR3 DNA: TGTGCCAGCAGTAGGACTAGCCCATGGAATGAGCAGTTCTTC
CDR3 protein: CASSRTSPWNEQFF

V gene: TRBV9
D gene: TRBD2
J gene: TRBJ2-2
clone size: -
CDR3 DNA: TGTGCCAGCAGCGACGGAAGCGGGGGGGCGACCGGGGAGCTGTTTTTT
CDR3 protein: CASSDGSGGATGELFF

V gene: TRBV7-6
D gene: TRBD2
J gene: TRBJ2-1
clone size: -
CDR3 DNA: TGTGCCAGCAGCTTACTAGCGGGGGGCAACAATGAGCAGTTCTTC
CDR3 protein: CASSLLAGGNNEQFF

V gene: TRBV5-4
D gene: TRBD1
J gene: TRBJ1-4
clone size: -
CDR3 DNA: TGTGCCAGCAGCTTGACACAGGGGGCGGGTGAAAAACTGTTTTTT
CDR3 protein: CASSLTQGAGEKLFF

V gene: TRBV7-9
D gene: TRBD1
J gene: TRBJ2-7
clone size: -
CDR3 DNA: TGTGCCAGCAGCTTGGGACAGGGGGTCCACGAGCAGTACTTC
CDR3 protein: CASSLGQGVHEQYF

V gene: TRBV4-3
D gene: TRBD1
J gene: TRBJ1-1
clone size: few
CDR3 DNA: TGCGCCAGCAGCCACCGAAACCTACAGGGGAATCCTGAAGCTTTCTTT
CDR3 protein: CASSHRNLQGNPEAFF

V gene: TRBV5-1
D gene: -
J gene: TRBJ2-3
clone size: -
CDR3 DNA: TGCGCCAGCCGCCACAGGGACCTAGCAATGGATACGCAGTATTTT
CDR3 protein: CASRHRDLAMDTQYF

V gene: TRBV6-6
D gene: TRBD1
J gene: TRBJ2-3
clone size: -
CDR3 DNA: TGTGCCAGCAGTCGACGACAGGGATCACATACGCAGTATTTT
CDR3 protein: CASSRRQGSHTQYF

V gene: TRBV7-9
D gene: TRBD1
J gene: TRBJ2-1
clone size: -
CDR3 DNA: TGTGCCAGCAGCCCCGGGACAGACTCCTACAATGAGCAGTTCTTC
CDR3 protein: CASSPGTDSYNEQFF

V gene: TRBV9
D gene: -
J gene: TRBJ1-1
clone size: -
CDR3 DNA: TGTGCCAGCAGCGTTTATATCGGGACTGAAGCTTTCTTT
CDR3 protein: CASSVYIGTEAFF

V gene: TRBV9
D gene: TRBD2
J gene: TRBJ2-1
clone size: -
CDR3 DNA: TGTGCCAGCAGCCGCGGAGGACTAGCGACGGGGGTCAATGAGCAGTTCTTC
CDR3 protein: CASSRGGLATGVNEQFF

V gene: TRBV6-6
D gene: -
J gene: TRBJ2-7
clone size: -
CDR3 DNA: TGTGCCAGCAGTAGCCATCGGGGGGAGCAGTACTTC
CDR3 protein: CASSSHRGEQYF

V gene: TRBV4-1
D gene: TRBD2
J gene: TRBJ2-1
clone size: -
CDR3 DNA: TGCGCCAGCAGCCAAGATTCCGTCAATAGCGGGGGGGACCGCAATGAGCAGTTCTTC
CDR3 protein: CASSQDSVNSGGDRNEQFF

V gene: TRBV7-3
D gene: -
J gene: TRBJ2-3
clone size: -
CDR3 DNA: TGTGCCAGCAGCTTAGCGGGGGCCGGCACAGATACGCAGTATTTT
CDR3 protein: CASSLAGAGTDTQYF

V gene: TRBV7-9
D gene: -
J gene: TRBJ2-7
clone size: -
CDR3 DNA: TGTGCCAGCAGCTTTTTGGGGCGGTACGAGCAGTACTTC
CDR3 protein: CASSFLGRYEQYF

V gene: TRBV11-1
D gene: TRBD2
J gene: TRBJ2-3
clone size: -
CDR3 DNA: TGTGCCAGCAGCTGGACTAGCGGGGGGGCAGATACGCAGTATTTT
CDR3 protein: CASSWTSGGADTQYF

V gene: TRBV11-3
D gene: TRBD1
J gene: TRBJ2-1
clone size: once
CDR3 DNA: TGTGCCAGCAGCTTAGCAGGGGGCCGGGGAGAGCAGTTCTTC
CDR3 protein: CASSLAGGRGEQFF

V gene: TRBV27
D gene: -
J gene: TRBJ2-7
clone size: -
CDR3 DNA: TGTGCCAGCAGTTTACAGGCGGTAGCGTCCTACGAGCAGTACTTC
CDR3 protein: CASSLQAVASYEQYF

V gene: TRBV5-5
D gene: -
J gene: TRBJ2-1
clone size: -
CDR3 DNA: TGTGCCAGCAGCTGGGAGGCAGGGCGCTCCTACAATGAGCAGTTCTTC
CDR3 protein: CASSWEAGRSYNEQFF

V gene: TRBV29-1
D gene: TRBD2
J gene: TRBJ2-7
clone size: -
CDR3 DNA: TGCAGCGTTGAAGGGACCAAGGGAGGGTCCTACGAGCAGTACTTC
CDR3 protein: CSVEGTKGGSYEQYF

V gene: TRBV6-1
D gene: TRBD1
J gene: TRBJ1-5
clone size: -
CDR3 DNA: TGTGCCAGCAGTGCCCGGGACAGGGTCTCCAATCAGCCCCAGCATTTT
CDR3 protein: CASSARDRVSNQPQHF

V gene: TRBV9
D gene: TRBD2
J gene: TRBJ2-1
clone size: -
CDR3 DNA: TGTGCCAGCAGCTCGGGACTAGCGGTCGACAATGAGCAGTTCTTC
CDR3 protein: CASSSGLAVDNEQFF

V gene: TRBV18
D gene: TRBD1
J gene: TRBJ1-2
clone size: few
CDR3 DNA: TGTGCCAGCTCACGTACGACAGGGGACGATGGCTACACCTTC
CDR3 protein: CASSRTTGDDGYTF

V gene: TRBV7-2
D gene: TRBD1
J gene: TRBJ1-2
clone size: -
CDR3 DNA: TGTGCCAGCAGCTTAGGGACAGGAGTTAACTATGGCTACACCTTC
CDR3 protein: CASSLGTGVNYGYTF

V gene: TRBV27
D gene: -
J gene: TRBJ1-1
clone size: -
CDR3 DNA: TGTGCCAGCAGTTTCAGGGAAGGAAACACTGAAGCTTTCTTT
CDR3 protein: CASSFREGNTEAFF

V gene: TRBV6-6
D gene: -
J gene: TRBJ1-2
clone size: -
CDR3 DNA: TGTGCCAGCAGTCCCCCGGGACAAGGGTACTATGGCTACACCTTC
CDR3 protein: CASSPPGQGYYGYTF

V gene: TRBV4-2
D gene: -
J gene: TRBJ2-5
clone size: -
CDR3 DNA: TGTGCCAGCAGCCAGGCGGGGGCCGCGGGGGAGACCCAGTACTTC
CDR3 protein: CASSQAGAAGETQYF

V gene: TRBV28
D gene: TRBD1
J gene: TRBJ2-7
clone size: -
CDR3 DNA: TGTGCCAGCAGTCAAACCGGGACAGGGATCTACGAGCAGTACTTC
CDR3 protein: CASSQTGTGIYEQYF